Listed below are T cell receptor beta chains from one sample, sequenced in a study of blood T cell repertoires in COVID-19. Profiling relied on immunoSEQ multiplex PCR, and the TCRdb table lists in-frame clones only, not all of them. Of 310,000 or so clones in the sample, roughly 83% were seen once. The sample consisted of peripheral blood. These receptors were taken from a woman aged 45-59 years with acute or convalescent COVID-19. Each CDR3 is given with its conserved first and last residue. A D gene is named only where the DNA matches it firmly. Not every row has a clone size; where given, it reads once, few, many or a size class.

clone size	V gene	D gene	J gene	CDR3 DNA	CDR3 protein
NA	TRBV28	NA	TRBJ1-2	TGTGCCAGCAAAGAGGGGGGGGCCTATGGCTACACCTTC	CASKEGGAYGYTF
NA	TRBV27	NA	TRBJ2-1	TGTGCCAGCAGTCCCGGGGGCTCCTACAATGAGCAGTTCTTC	CASSPGGSYNEQFF
NA	TRBV5-1	TRBD1	TRBJ1-2	TGCGCCAGCAGCTTGGCGGACAGGGGGTCGAGTGGCTACACCTTC	CASSLADRGSSGYTF
few	TRBV9	NA	TRBJ2-1	TGTGCCAGCAGCGTAGGAGTTTCCTCCTACAATGAGCAGTTCTTC	CASSVGVSSYNEQFF
NA	TRBV28	NA	TRBJ1-1	TGTGCCAGCAGTTTGAGGGCAGTAAGGGCTTTCTTT	CASSLRAVRAFF
NA	TRBV23-1	TRBD1	TRBJ1-4	TGCGCCAGCAGTCAATCGCTGGGACAGGCGGATGAAAAACTGTTTTTT	CASSQSLGQADEKLFF
NA	TRBV5-1	NA	TRBJ2-1	TGCGCCAGCAGCTTGGCCGGGCTAGCGAATGAGCAGTTCTTC	CASSLAGLANEQFF
NA	TRBV29-1	TRBD2	TRBJ2-7	TGCAGCGTCCGGAAGGTCGGACTAGCGGGAGAAGAGCAGTACTTC	CSVRKVGLAGEEQYF
NA	TRBV6-4	NA	TRBJ1-6	TGTGCCAGCAGTGATATACAGGGTGTTTCACCCCTCCACTTT	CASSDIQGVSPLHF
NA	TRBV19	TRBD1	TRBJ1-5	TGTGCCAGCCACCCGAGACAGGGATGGCAGCCCCAGCATTTT	CASHPRQGWQPQHF
NA	TRBV27	TRBD2	TRBJ2-7	TGTGCCAGCAGCCCCCGGATGATCGGGGGGAACTCCTACGAGCAGTACTTC	CASSPRMIGGNSYEQYF
NA	TRBV7-9	NA	TRBJ1-2	TGTGCCAGCAGCTCCCCTTTTCGGGTTAACTATGGCTACACCTTC	CASSSPFRVNYGYTF
NA	TRBV4-3	TRBD2	TRBJ2-7	TGCGCCAGCAGCCACGGGGAGGGCTACGGCGAGCAGTACTTC	CASSHGEGYGEQYF
once	TRBV12-3/TRBV12-4	NA	TRBJ1-1	TGTGCCAGCTACGAGGGGGGGAGAGCTTTCTTT	CASYEGGRAFF